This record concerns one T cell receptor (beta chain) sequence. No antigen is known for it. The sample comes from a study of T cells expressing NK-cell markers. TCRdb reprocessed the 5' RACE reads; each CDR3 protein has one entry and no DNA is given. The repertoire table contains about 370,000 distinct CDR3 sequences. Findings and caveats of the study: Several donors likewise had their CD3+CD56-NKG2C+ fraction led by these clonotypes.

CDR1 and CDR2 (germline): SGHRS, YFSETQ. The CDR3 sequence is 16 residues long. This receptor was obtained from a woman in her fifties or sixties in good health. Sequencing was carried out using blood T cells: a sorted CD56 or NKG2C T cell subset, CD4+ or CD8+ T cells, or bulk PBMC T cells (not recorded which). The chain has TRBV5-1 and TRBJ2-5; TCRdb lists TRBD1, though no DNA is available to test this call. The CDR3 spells CASSYSRAGGGETQYF.